In this sample, the clone carrying this T cell receptor beta chain turned up many times. These data are taken from a study of breast tumors, draining lymph nodes, adjacent tissues. One entry per CDR3 protein, called by TCRdb with MiXCR from the multiplex PCR reads. This table holds 100,000 to 150,000 distinct CDR3 sequences, under 25% found once. The lymph nodes were axillary draining lymph nodes from breast cancer patients. This CDR3 region has 15 residues. The germline V gene encodes CDR1 SGHRS and CDR2 YFSETQ. Between the trimmed V and J ends, which lost 0 bases and 8 bases, there was a span of 14 bases.

The rearrangement joins TRBV5-1 to TRBJ1-4, with D possibly matching TRBD1 (5 bases). This clonotype originated in a female donor with breast cancer. Some clones in this sample may be carry-over from other donors' samples. Sequencing was carried out using axillary lymph node tissue. In nucleotides, the CDR3 is TGCGCCAGCAGCTTGGGGACTACCCAGGGAGAAAAACTGTTTTTT. This gives the protein CASSLGTTQGEKLFF.